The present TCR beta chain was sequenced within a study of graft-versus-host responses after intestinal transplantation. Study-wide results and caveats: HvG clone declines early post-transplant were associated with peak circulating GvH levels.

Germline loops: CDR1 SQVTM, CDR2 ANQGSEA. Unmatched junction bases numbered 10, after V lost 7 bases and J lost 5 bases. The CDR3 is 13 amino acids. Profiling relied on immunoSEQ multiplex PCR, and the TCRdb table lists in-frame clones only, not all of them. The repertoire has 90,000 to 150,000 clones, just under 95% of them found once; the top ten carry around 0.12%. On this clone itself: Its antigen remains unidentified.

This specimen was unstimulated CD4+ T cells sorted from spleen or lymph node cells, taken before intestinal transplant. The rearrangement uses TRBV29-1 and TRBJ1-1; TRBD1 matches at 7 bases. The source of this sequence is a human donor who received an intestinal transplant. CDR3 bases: TGCAGCGCGTTGGCAGGGGGGTGGACTGAAGCTTTCTTT. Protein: CSALAGGWTEAFF. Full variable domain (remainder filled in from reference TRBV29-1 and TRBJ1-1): SAVISQKPSRDICQRGTSLTIQCQVDSQVTMMFWYRQQPGQSLTLIATANQGSEATYESGFVIDKFPISRPNLTFSTLTVSNMSPEDSSIYLCSALAGGWTEAFFGQGTRLTVV.